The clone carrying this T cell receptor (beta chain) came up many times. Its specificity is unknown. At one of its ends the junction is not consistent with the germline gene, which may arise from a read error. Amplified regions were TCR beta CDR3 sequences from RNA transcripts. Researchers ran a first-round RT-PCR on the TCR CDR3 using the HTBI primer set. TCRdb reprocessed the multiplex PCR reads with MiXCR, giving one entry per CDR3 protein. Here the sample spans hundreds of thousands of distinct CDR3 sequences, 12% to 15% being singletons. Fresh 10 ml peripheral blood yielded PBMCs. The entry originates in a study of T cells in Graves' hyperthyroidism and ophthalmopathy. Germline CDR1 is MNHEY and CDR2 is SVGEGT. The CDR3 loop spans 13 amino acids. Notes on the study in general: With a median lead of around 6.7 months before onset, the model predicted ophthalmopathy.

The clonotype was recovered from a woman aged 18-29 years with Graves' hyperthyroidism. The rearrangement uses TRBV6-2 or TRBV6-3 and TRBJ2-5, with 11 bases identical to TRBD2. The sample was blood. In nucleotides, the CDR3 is TGTGCCAGCAGTTACGGTCTAGCGGGAGGAGGGAACTTC. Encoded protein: CASSYGLAGGGNF.